This is a list of T cell receptor beta chains from one sample in a study of cytomegalovirus exposure and HLA in healthy donors. The method was immunoSEQ multiplex PCR; TCRdb's version includes in-frame clones alone and lacks a portion of them. The sample holds tens of thousands of clones, around three quarters seen once. Sample: PBMCs. These TCRs come from a woman aged 40 to 55 in good health and CMV-seropositive. CDR3s include the opening cysteine and the closing phenylalanine or tryptophan. D genes are given only for firm matches. A row's size may be missing; if present it is once, few, many or a size class.

j_call clone_size d_call v_call cdr3_nt cdr3_aa
TRBJ1-2 . TRBD1 TRBV19 TGTGCCAGTAGTCCCGGGACAGGGGTGGCAGGAGGCTACACCTTC CASSPGTGVAGGYTF
TRBJ2-7 . TRBD2 TRBV7-9 TGTTCCAGCAGCGGAGGGACTAGCGGAGGGGTGGTTTACGAGCAGTACTTC CSSSGGTSGGVVYEQYF
TRBJ1-5 few . TRBV4-3 TGCGCCAGCAGACCAAATCACGGAGATCAGCCCCAGCATTTT CASRPNHGDQPQHF
TRBJ1-2 once . TRBV6-5 TGTGCCAGCAGTTATGGGCCAGGGCTAAGTGGCTACACCTTC CASSYGPGLSGYTF
TRBJ1-1 . . TRBV7-8 TGTGCCAGCAGCTTACGCGAGGGTCGGATAAAGGAAGTTTTCTTT CASSLREGRIKEVFF
TRBJ2-3 . TRBD2 TRBV6-4 TGTGCCAGCAGAAGACTAGCGGGGATGGTAGATACGCAGTATTTT CASRRLAGMVDTQYF
TRBJ1-4 . TRBD1 TRBV7-9 TGTGCCAGCAGCTTATCACAGGGGCTAAATGAAAAACTGTTTTTT CASSLSQGLNEKLFF
TRBJ2-1 . TRBD2 TRBV4-1 TGCGCCAGCAGCCCCCGGGTAGCGGGAGGGCCATACAATGAGCAGTTCTTC CASSPRVAGGPYNEQFF
TRBJ2-7 . TRBD2 TRBV19 TGTGCCAGCGGACTAGCGCTCTCCTACGAGCAGTACTTC CASGLALSYEQYF
TRBJ2-7 . TRBD1 TRBV5-1 TGCGCCAGCAGCTATCAGCGGACAGGCTCCTACGAGCAGTACTTC CASSYQRTGSYEQYF
TRBJ2-7 . . TRBV7-3 TGTGCCAGCAGCCGGGACAACTCCTACGAGCAGTACTTC CASSRDNSYEQYF
TRBJ2-5 . TRBD2 TRBV6-5 TGTGCCAGCAGTTACATGGCTAGCGGGGAAGAGACCCAGTACTTC CASSYMASGEETQYF
TRBJ2-7 . . TRBV4-1 TGCGCCAGCAGCCAATCTCTACTATCCTACGAGCAGTACTTC CASSQSLLSYEQYF
TRBJ2-5 . TRBD1 TRBV7-9 TGTGCCAGCAGCGAACAAACAGGGGCTCAAGAGACCCAGTACTTC CASSEQTGAQETQYF
TRBJ1-2 . . TRBV19 TGTGCCAGTAGTCCTGAATACAGCCGCCCGACCTATGGCTACACCTTC CASSPEYSRPTYGYTF
TRBJ2-1 . . TRBV7-9 TGTGCCAGCAGCTCTAGACAAGGGAGCTCCTACAATGAGCAGTTCTTC CASSSRQGSSYNEQFF
TRBJ2-3 . . TRBV7-2 TGTGCCAGCAGCCGCAACTCGGTGGATACGCAGTATTTT CASSRNSVDTQYF
TRBJ1-3 . . TRBV5-1 TGCGCCAGCAGCTTCGCGGCCGGTGATGGAAACACCATATATTTT CASSFAAGDGNTIYF
TRBJ1-1 few . TRBV6-1 TGTGCCAGCCAGGTCTCGGAAACTGAAGCTTTCTTT CASQVSETEAFF
TRBJ2-7 . . TRBV11-2 TGTGCCAGCAGCCCCCGGGTAGGAGCCTCCTACGAGCAGTACTTC CASSPRVGASYEQYF
TRBJ2-7 . . TRBV6-5 TGTGCCAGCAGTTGCCCGCTGAGTTTCAGGTCCTACGAGCAGTACTTC CASSCPLSFRSYEQYF
TRBJ2-7 . . TRBV4-1 TGCGCCAGCAGCCAAGGAAAGACAGGATTTGTAGTGGAGCAGTACTTC CASSQGKTGFVVEQYF
TRBJ2-2 . TRBD2 TRBV19 TGTGCCAGTAGTATAAGCGGGGTCGGCGGGGAGCTGTTTTTT CASSISGVGGELFF
TRBJ2-3 once TRBD2 TRBV2 TGTGCCAGCAGTGTGCAGGGAGGGACAGATACGCAGTATTTT CASSVQGGTDTQYF
TRBJ2-7 . . TRBV11-3 TGTGCCAGCAGTGGGGGGTACGAGCAGTACTTC CASSGGYEQYF
TRBJ2-5 . TRBD2 TRBV5-1 TGCGCCAGCAGCACGAGACTAGCGGGAGATGAAGAGACCCAGTACTTC CASSTRLAGDEETQYF
TRBJ2-7 . . TRBV4-3 TGCGCCAGCAGCCAAGAATTAACGGGGGGCGGAAGATCCTACGAGCAGTACTTC CASSQELTGGGRSYEQYF
TRBJ1-4 . TRBD1 TRBV13 TGTGCCAGCAGCTTAGGGGACAGGGTAAATGAAAAACTGTTTTTT CASSLGDRVNEKLFF
TRBJ2-1 . . TRBV11-2 TGTGCCAGCAGCTCACGCCTTAGCTCCTACAATGAGCAGTTCTTC CASSSRLSSYNEQFF
TRBJ2-7 . TRBD1 TRBV29-1 TGCAGCGCCAGTCGACAGGGGCCCCCATACGAGCAGTACTTC CSASRQGPPYEQYF
TRBJ1-1 . . TRBV30 TGTGCCATAGGACAGTTTAACACTGAAGCTTTCTTT CAIGQFNTEAFF
TRBJ1-2 . . TRBV23-1 TGCGCCAGCAGTCAATTTATTCCGGGAATTAACTATGGCTACACCTTC CASSQFIPGINYGYTF
TRBJ2-7 . . TRBV18 TGTGCCAGCTCACCTTTGGGGAGTGGTACCTACGAGCAGTACTTC CASSPLGSGTYEQYF
TRBJ2-5 . . TRBV7-3 TGTGCCAGCATACTCGTCCGCACACAACTACCTCAAGAGACCCAGTACTTC CASILVRTQLPQETQYF
TRBJ1-3 once TRBD1 TRBV19 TGTGCCAGTAGGCCGGCAGGGGGAGGAAACACCATATATTTT CASRPAGGGNTIYF
TRBJ2-1 few TRBD2 TRBV7-2 TGTGCCAGCAGCTTGACTAGCGGAGGACACAATGAGCAGTTCTTC CASSLTSGGHNEQFF
TRBJ2-1 . . TRBV29-1 TGCAGCGTTGCCCCCAGGATGTCCTACAATGAGCAGTTCTTC CSVAPRMSYNEQFF
TRBJ2-1 . TRBD2 TRBV5-1 TGCGCCAGCAGCTTCGGGGGGAACTCCTACAATGAGCAGTTCTTC CASSFGGNSYNEQFF
TRBJ1-1 . . TRBV27 TGTGCCAGCAGTGACACGGCGTTTAGTCCTGAAGCTTTCTTT CASSDTAFSPEAFF
TRBJ2-1 . TRBD1 TRBV9 TGTGCCAGCAGCGTAGGGGGACAGAGCTCCTACAATGAGCAGTTCTTC CASSVGGQSSYNEQFF
TRBJ1-2 . . TRBV6-5 TGTGCCACCAAGCAGGGATTAGGCGGCTACACCTTC CATKQGLGGYTF
TRBJ2-3 . . TRBV27 TGTGCCAGCAGTTCCTATGATACGCAGTATTTT CASSSYDTQYF
TRBJ2-7 . . TRBV2 TGTGCCAGCAGCGCGAACAGCCACGGGGGCTACGAGCAGTACTTC CASSANSHGGYEQYF
TRBJ1-1 few . TRBV28 TGTGCCCCCTCAGGGGCTGAAGCTTTCTTT CAPSGAEAFF
TRBJ1-2 . TRBD1 TRBV12-5 TGTGCTAGTGGCCCGCAGGTCTTTCCGGGGACAGGGAGATTTGGCTACACCTTC CASGPQVFPGTGRFGYTF
TRBJ2-1 many . TRBV6-1 TGTGCCAGCAATCCGATAGCGGCCAATGAGCAGTTCTTC CASNPIAANEQFF
TRBJ2-7 . TRBD1 TRBV2 TGTGCCAGCAGGATGGACAGGGGGTTAATTGGGTCTACCTACGAGCAGTACTTC CASRMDRGLIGSTYEQYF
TRBJ1-2 . TRBD1 TRBV6-5 TGTGCCAGCAGCTACCCTACAGGGGTGATTGGCTACACCTTC CASSYPTGVIGYTF
TRBJ2-2 once . TRBV2 TGTGCCAGCACCGAAGGAGAGGTCCCCACCGGGGAGCTGTTTTTT CASTEGEVPTGELFF
TRBJ2-7 . . TRBV9 TGTGCCAGCAGCGTAGGGGGAGGACGGTACGAGCAGTACTTC CASSVGGGRYEQYF
TRBJ2-1 . TRBD1 TRBV10-3 TGTGCCATCAGTGAGTCACGGGACAGGGGAACCGGTGAGCAGTTCTTC CAISESRDRGTGEQFF
TRBJ2-1 . . TRBV18 TGTGCCAGCTCACAGGATAGCGCGGGCAATGAGCAGTTCTTC CASSQDSAGNEQFF
TRBJ1-1 . . TRBV19 TGTGCCAGTGAGAAGTACACTGAAGCTTTCTTT CASEKYTEAFF